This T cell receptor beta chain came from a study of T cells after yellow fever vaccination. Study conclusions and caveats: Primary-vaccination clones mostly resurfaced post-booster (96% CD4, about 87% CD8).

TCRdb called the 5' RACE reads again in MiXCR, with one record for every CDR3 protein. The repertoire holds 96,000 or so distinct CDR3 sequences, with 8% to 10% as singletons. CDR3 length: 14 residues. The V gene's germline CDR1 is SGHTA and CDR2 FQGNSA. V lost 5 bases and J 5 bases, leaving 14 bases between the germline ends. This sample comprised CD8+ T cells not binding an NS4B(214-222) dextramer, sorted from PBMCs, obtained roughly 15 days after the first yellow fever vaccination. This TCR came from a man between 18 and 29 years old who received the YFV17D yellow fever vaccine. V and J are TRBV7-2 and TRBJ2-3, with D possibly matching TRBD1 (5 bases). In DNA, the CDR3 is TGTGCCAGCAGCCCGGACGTAAGGGGAGATACGCAGTATTTT. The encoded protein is CASSPDVRGDTQYF.